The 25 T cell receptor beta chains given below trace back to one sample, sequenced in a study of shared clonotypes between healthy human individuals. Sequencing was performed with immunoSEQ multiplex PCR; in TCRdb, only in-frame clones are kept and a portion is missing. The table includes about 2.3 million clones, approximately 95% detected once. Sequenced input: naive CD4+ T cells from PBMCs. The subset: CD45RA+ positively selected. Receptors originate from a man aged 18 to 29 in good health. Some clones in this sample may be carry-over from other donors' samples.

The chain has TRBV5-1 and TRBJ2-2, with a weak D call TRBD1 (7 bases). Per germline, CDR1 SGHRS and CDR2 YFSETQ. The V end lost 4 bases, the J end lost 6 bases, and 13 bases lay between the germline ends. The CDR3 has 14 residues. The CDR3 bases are TGCGCCAGCAGCGACGCAGGGGGGTCCGGGGAGCTGTTTTTT. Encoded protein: CASSDAGGSGELFF.

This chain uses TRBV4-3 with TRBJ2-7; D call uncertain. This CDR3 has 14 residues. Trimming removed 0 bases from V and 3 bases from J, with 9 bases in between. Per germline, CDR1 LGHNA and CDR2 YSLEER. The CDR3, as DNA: TGCGCCAGCAGCCAAGATCAAGATCGCTACGAGCAGTACTTC. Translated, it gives CASSQDQDRYEQYF.

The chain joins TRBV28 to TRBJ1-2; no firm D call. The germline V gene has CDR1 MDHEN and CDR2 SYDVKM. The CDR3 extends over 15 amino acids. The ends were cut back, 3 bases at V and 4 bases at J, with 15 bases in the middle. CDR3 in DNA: TGTGCCAGCAGTTTCTTAGTGGGCATCAGCTATGGCTACACCTTC. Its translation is CASSFLVGISYGYTF.

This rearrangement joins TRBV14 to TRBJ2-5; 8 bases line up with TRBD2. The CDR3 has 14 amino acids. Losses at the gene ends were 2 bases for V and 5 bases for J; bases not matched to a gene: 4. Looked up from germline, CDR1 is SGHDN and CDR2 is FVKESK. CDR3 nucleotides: TGTGCCAGCAGCCAAAGTTCTAGCGGGGAGACCCAGTACTTC. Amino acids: CASSQSSSGETQYF.

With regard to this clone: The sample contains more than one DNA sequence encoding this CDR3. The CDR3 DNA sequence: TGTGCCAGCAGTGCGGCCCCAGATACGCAGTATTTT. This sequence encodes CASSAAPDTQYF. The chain couples TRBV25-1 to TRBJ2-3, with D unresolved. The V end was cut by 4 bases, the J end by 4 bases, with 6 bases between. Germline V CDR1 and CDR2: MGHDK, SYGVNS. The CDR3 loop spans 12 amino acids.

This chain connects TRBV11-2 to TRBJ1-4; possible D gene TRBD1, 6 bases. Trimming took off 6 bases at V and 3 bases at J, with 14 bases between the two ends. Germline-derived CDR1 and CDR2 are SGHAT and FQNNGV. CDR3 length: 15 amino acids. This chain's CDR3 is CASSRRQAANEKLFF. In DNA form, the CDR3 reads TGTGCCAGCAGTAGAAGACAGGCCGCTAATGAAAAACTGTTTTTT.

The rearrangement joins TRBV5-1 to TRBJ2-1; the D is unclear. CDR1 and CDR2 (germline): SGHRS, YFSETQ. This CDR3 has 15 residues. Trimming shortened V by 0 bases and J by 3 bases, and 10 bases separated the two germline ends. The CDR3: CASSLARALYNEQFF. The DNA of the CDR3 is TGCGCCAGCAGCTTGGCAAGGGCCCTCTACAATGAGCAGTTCTTC. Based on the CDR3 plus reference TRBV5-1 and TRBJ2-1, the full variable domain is KAGVTQTPRYLIKTRGQQVTLSCSPISGHRSVSWYQQTPGQGLQFLFEYFSETQRNKGNFPGRFSGRQFSNSRSEMNVSTLELGDSALYLCASSLARALYNEQFFGPGTRLTVL.

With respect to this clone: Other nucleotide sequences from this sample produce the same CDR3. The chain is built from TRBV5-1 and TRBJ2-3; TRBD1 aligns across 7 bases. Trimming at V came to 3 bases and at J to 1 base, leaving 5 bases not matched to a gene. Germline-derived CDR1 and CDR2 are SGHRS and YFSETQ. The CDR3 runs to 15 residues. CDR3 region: CASSSRTGGTDTQYF. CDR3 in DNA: TGCGCCAGCAGCTCCAGGACAGGAGGCACAGATACGCAGTATTTT.

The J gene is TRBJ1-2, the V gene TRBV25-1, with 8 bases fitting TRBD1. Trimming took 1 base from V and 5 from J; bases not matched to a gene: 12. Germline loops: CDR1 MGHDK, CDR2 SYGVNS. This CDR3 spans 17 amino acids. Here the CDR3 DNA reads TGTGCCAGCAGTGAATCTTCCGGACAGGGCAATACTTATGGCTACACCTTC. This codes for CASSESSGQGNTYGYTF.

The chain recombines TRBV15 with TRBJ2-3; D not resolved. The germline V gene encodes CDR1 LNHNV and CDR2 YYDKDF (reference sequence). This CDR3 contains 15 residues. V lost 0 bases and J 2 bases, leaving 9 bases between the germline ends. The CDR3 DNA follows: TGTGCCACCAGCAGAGATAGGGCGGACACAGATACGCAGTATTTT. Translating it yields CATSRDRADTDTQYF.

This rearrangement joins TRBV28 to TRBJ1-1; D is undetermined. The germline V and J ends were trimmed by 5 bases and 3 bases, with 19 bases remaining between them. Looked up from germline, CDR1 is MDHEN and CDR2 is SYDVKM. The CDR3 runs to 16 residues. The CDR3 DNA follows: TGTGCCAGCAGTCACCCAATTCTTGGGGTGGACACTGAAGCTTTCTTT. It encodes CASSHPILGVDTEAFF.

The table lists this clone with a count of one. CDR3 in amino acids: CASRGGSSYEQYF. CDR3 nucleotides: TGCGCCAGCAGGGGCGGGAGCTCCTACGAGCAGTACTTC. The chain uses TRBV4-1 and TRBJ2-7, with 7 bases that match TRBD2. CDR3 size: 13 residues. CDR1 MGHRA and CDR2 YSYEKL come from the germline V gene. Trimming took 6 bases from V and 0 from J; bases not matched to a gene: 2.

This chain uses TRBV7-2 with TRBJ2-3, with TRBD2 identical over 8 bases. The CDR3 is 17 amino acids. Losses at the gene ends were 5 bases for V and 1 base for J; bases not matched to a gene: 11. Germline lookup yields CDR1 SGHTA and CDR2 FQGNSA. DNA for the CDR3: TGTGCCAGCAGCCCATCGGGGGGGGCGGATGGCACAGATACGCAGTATTTT. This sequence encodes CASSPSGGADGTDTQYF.

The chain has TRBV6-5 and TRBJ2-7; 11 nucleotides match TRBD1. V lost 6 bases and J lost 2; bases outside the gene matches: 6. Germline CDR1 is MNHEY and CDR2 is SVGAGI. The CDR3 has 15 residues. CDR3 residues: CASRPPGQGAYEQYF. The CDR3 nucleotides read TGTGCCAGCAGACCCCCGGGACAGGGGGCCTACGAGCAGTACTTC.

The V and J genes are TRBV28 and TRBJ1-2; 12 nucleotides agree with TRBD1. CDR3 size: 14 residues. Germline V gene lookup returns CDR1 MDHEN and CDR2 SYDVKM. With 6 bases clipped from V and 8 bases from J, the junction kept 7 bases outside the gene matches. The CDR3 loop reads CASSSGTGGRGYTF. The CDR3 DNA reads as TGTGCCAGCAGCTCCGGGACAGGGGGCCGAGGCTACACCTTC.

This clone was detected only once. This CDR3 reads CASSLAVQGASYEQYF. Here the CDR3 DNA reads TGCGCCAGCAGCTTGGCCGTCCAGGGGGCCTCCTACGAGCAGTACTTC. V and J are TRBV5-1 and TRBJ2-7, with TRBD1 identical over 8 bases. CDR1 and CDR2 from the germline V gene are SGHRS and YFSETQ. The CDR3 has 16 amino acids. Germline trimming cut 0 bases from V and 0 bases from J; bases unmatched to any gene: 5.

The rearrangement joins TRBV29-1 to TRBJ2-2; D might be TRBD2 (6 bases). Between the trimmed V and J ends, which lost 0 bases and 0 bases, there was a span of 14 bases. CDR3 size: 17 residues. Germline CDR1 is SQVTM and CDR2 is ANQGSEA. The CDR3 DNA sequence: TGCAGCGTTGAAGATAGGGGCGGGGCCTCGAACACCGGGGAGCTGTTTTTT. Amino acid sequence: CSVEDRGGASNTGELFF.

The CDR3 spells CASSLKGGPEAFF. In DNA form, the CDR3 reads TGTGCCAGCAGTTTAAAAGGGGGACCTGAAGCTTTCTTT. The chain uses TRBV27 and TRBJ1-1; a weak D match, TRBD1 (6 bases). The CDR3 is 13 residues long. V dropped 2 bases and J dropped 6 bases, with 10 bases sitting between them. The germline V gene has CDR1 MNHEY and CDR2 SMNVEV (reference sequence).

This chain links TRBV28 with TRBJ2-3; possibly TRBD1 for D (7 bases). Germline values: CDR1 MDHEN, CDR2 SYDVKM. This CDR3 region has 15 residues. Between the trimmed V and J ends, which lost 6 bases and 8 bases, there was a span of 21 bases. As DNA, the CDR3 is TGTGCCAGCAGGCCGAGGGGGCGGGAACCCGGTACGCAGTATTTT. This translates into CASRPRGREPGTQYF.

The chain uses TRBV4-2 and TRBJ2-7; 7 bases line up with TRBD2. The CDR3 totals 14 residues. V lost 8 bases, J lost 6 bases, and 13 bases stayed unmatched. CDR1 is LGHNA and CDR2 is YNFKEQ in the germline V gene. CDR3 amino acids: CASENSAGEREQYF. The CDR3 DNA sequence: TGTGCCAGCGAGAACTCGGCGGGGGAACGCGAGCAGTACTTC.

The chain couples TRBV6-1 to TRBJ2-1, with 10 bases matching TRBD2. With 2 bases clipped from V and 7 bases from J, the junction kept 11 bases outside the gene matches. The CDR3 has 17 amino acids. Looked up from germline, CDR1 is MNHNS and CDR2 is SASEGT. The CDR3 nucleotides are TGTGCCAGCAGTGAATTTCCCCTAGCGGGAGACGGTAATGAGCAGTTCTTC. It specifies CASSEFPLAGDGNEQFF.

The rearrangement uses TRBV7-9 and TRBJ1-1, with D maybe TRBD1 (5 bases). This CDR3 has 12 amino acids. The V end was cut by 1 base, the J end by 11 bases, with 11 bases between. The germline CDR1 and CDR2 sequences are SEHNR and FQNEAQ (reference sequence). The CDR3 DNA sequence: TGTGCCAGCAGCTTAGTCGGGGGGTCGGCTTTCTTT. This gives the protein CASSLVGGSAFF. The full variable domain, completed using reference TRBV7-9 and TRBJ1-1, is DTGVSQNPRHKITKRGQNVTFRCDPISEHNRLYWYRQTLGQGPEFLTYFQNEAQLEKSRLLSDRFSAERPKGSFSTLEIQRTEQGDSAMYLCASSLVGGSAFFGQGTRLTVV.

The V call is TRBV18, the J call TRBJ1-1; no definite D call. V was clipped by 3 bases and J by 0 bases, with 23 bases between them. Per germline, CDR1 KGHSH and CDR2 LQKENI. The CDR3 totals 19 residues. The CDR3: CASSPIIVPKTPLNTEAFF. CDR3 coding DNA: TGTGCCAGCTCACCGATTATTGTCCCCAAGACGCCTTTGAACACTGAAGCTTTCTTT. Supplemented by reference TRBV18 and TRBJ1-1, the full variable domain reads NAGVMQNPRHLVRRRGQEARLRCSPMKGHSHVYWYRQLPEEGLKFMVYLQKENIIDESGMPKERFSAEFPKEGPSILRIQQVVRGDSAAYFCASSPIIVPKTPLNTEAFFGQGTRLTVV.

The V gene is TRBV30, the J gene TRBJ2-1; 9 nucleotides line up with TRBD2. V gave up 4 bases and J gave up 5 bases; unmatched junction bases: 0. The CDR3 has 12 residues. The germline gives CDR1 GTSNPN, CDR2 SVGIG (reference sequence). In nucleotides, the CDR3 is TGTGCCTGGACTAGCGGGGACAATGAGCAGTTCTTC. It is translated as CAWTSGDNEQFF.

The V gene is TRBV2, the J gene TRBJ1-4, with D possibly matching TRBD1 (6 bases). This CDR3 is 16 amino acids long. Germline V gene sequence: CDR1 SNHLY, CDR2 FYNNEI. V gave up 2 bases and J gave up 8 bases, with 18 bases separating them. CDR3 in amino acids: CASSEKGGERGEKLFF. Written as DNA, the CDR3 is TGTGCCAGCAGTGAAAAGGGGGGCGAAAGAGGGGAAAAACTGTTTTTT.